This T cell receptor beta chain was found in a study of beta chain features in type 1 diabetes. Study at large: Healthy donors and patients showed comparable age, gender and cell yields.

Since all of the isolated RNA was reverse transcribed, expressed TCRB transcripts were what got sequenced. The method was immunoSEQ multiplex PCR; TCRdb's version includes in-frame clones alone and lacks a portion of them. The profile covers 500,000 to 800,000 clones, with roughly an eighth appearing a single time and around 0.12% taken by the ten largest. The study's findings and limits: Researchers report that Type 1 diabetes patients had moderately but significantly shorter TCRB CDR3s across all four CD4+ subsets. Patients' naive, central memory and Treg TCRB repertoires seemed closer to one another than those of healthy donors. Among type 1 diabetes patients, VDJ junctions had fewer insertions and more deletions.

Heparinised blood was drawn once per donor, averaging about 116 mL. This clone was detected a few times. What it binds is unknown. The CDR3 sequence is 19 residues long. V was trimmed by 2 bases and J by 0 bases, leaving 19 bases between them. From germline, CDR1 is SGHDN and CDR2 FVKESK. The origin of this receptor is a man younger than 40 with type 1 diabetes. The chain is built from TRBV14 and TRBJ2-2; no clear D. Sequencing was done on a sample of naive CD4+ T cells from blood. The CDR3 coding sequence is TGTGCCAGCAGCCAAATTGGGGTATTGGGCAGATCGAACACCGGGGAGCTGTTTTTT. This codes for CASSQIGVLGRSNTGELFF. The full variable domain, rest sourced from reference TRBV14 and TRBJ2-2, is EAGVTQFPSHSVIEKGQTVTLRCDPISGHDNLYWYRRVMGKEIKFLLHFVKESKQDESGMPNNRFLAERTGGTYSTLKVQPAELEDSGVYFCASSQIGVLGRSNTGELFFGEGSRLTVL.